Reported below is one T cell receptor beta chain. Its antigen is unknown. This specimen comes from a study of human CD8 memory T cell subsets. General observations from the study: This study determined the sequences of T cell receptor beta chains and of no other chains. The overlap between stem-like memory and precursor exhausted T cell repertoires was minimal.

Germline V gene data show CDR1 as LGHDT and CDR2 as YNNKEL (reference sequence). This CDR3 region has 13 residues. Early memory CD8+ T cells that were CCR7+ PD-1+ TIGIT+ with exhausted-like traits constituted the TPEX cells. UMI-labeled 5' RACE was used, and it produced the TCR beta libraries. One entry per CDR3 protein, without DNA, is what TCRdb gives after re-calling the 5' RACE reads. Reported are fewer than 7,500 distinct CDR3 sequences; the ten largest clones contain about a fifth. V gene TRBV3-1 combines with J gene TRBJ2-1; TCRdb selects TRBD1, and the lack of DNA leaves this call unchecked. Specimen: CD8+ T cells from PBMCs. This TCR derives from a human donor in good health. The CDR3 is CASSLGHTLEQFF.